Listed below are T cell receptor beta chains from one sample, sequenced in a study of metastatic and nonmetastatic thyroid tumors. TCRdb re-analyzed the PCR reads using MiXCR. The sample yields about 24,000 clones, roughly 23% seen once. The sample taken for sequencing was blood. The origin of the receptors is a male donor with papillary thyroid cancer or a benign thyroid nodule (not recorded which). Some clones in this sample may be carry-over from other donors' samples. CDR3s include the opening cysteine and the closing phenylalanine or tryptophan. D genes are given only for firm matches. Some rows have no size entry. The others give once, few or many, or a class for an expanded clone.

D	size	V	J	CDR3	DNA
TRBD1	once	TRBV11-1	TRBJ1-3	CASSYGTGSSGNTIYF	TGTGCCAGCAGCTATGGGACAGGGAGCTCTGGAAACACCATATATTTT
TRBD2	many	TRBV4-2	TRBJ2-5	CASSQGGSGRAETQYF	TGTGCCAGCAGCCAAGGGGGTAGCGGGAGAGCAGAGACCCAGTACTTC
TRBD2	many	TRBV5-1	TRBJ2-1	CASSLVAGVSNEQFF	TGCGCCAGCAGCTTGGTGGCGGGAGTATCAAATGAGCAGTTCTTC
-	many	TRBV6-5	TRBJ1-1	CASSYLRQNTEAFF	TGTGCCAGCAGTTACCTAAGACAGAACACTGAAGCTTTCTTT
TRBD1	-	TRBV19	TRBJ2-7	CASSQQTGTETYEQYF	TGTGCCAGTAGTCAACAGACCGGGACAGAAACCTACGAGCAGTACTTC
TRBD1	many	TRBV20-1	TRBJ2-1	CSAPPGQGAYNEQFF	TGCAGTGCGCCGCCGGGACAGGGGGCTTACAATGAGCAGTTCTTC
-	-	TRBV11-2	TRBJ2-7	CASSPQRAAYEQYF	TGTGCCAGCAGCCCCCAGAGAGCGGCCTACGAGCAGTACTTC
-	many	TRBV19	TRBJ2-1	CATEDQPSYNEQFF	TGTGCCACTGAGGACCAGCCCTCCTACAATGAGCAGTTCTTC
-	-	TRBV5-1	TRBJ2-5	CASSLGTAAVETQYF	TGCGCCAGCAGCTTGGGTACTGCTGCCGTCGAGACCCAGTACTTC
-	few	TRBV6-2/TRBV6-3	TRBJ2-7	CASEGPTYEQYF	TGTGCCAGCGAAGGCCCCACCTACGAGCAGTACTTC
TRBD2	once	TRBV7-8	TRBJ2-3	CASSPPGSGRSSTDTQYF	TGTGCCAGCAGCCCACCGGGTAGCGGGAGATCGAGCACAGATACGCAGTATTTT
-	-	TRBV19	TRBJ1-1	CASSIKVSNTEAFF	TGTGCTAGTAGTATAAAGGTATCAAACACTGAAGCTTTCTTT
TRBD2	few	TRBV6-1	TRBJ2-7	CASWPSGRRYEQYF	TGTGCCAGCTGGCCTAGCGGGAGGAGGTACGAGCAGTACTTC
TRBD2	once	TRBV5-4	TRBJ2-7	CASSSGLDLYEQYF	TGTGCCAGCAGCTCGGGACTAGACTTGTACGAGCAGTACTTC
TRBD2	many	TRBV19	TRBJ2-7	CASSLRLAGAYEQYF	TGTGCCAGTAGTCTAAGACTAGCGGGAGCCTACGAGCAGTACTTC
-	many	TRBV7-6	TRBJ2-3	CASSITDTQYF	TGTGCCAGCAGCATTACAGATACGCAGTATTTT
TRBD2	many	TRBV7-7	TRBJ2-3	CASSLTGGTDTQYF	TGTGCTAGCAGCTTAACGGGGGGGACAGATACGCAGTATTTT
-	-	TRBV12-3/TRBV12-4	TRBJ1-4	CASSTTLLGGTNEKLFF	TGTGCCAGCAGTACCACCCTCCTTGGGGGGACTAATGAAAAACTGTTTTTT
TRBD1	-	TRBV6-1	TRBJ1-5	CASSKGTGQGGQPQHF	TGTGCCAGCAGTAAAGGGACAGGGCAAGGGGGTCAGCCCCAGCATTTT
TRBD2	-	TRBV27	TRBJ2-7	CASSPNAGTSGNEQYF	TGTGCCAGCAGCCCAAACGCTGGGACTAGTGGCAACGAGCAGTACTTC
-	-	TRBV12-3/TRBV12-4	TRBJ2-2	CASSLGYQGNPWELFF	TGTGCCAGCAGTTTAGGCTATCAAGGGAATCCCTGGGAGCTGTTTTTT
-	medium-sized	TRBV11-2	TRBJ2-7	CASSLDPSYEQYF	TGTGCCAGCAGCTTAGATCCCTCGTACGAGCAGTACTTC
-	many	TRBV20-1	TRBJ2-3	CSASYPLVSGGATDTQYF	TGCAGTGCTAGCTACCCCCTCGTATCAGGGGGGGCTACAGATACGCAGTATTTT
-	many	TRBV28	TRBJ1-2	CASSSGHAYGYTF	TGTGCCAGCAGCTCCGGGCACGCCTATGGCTACACCTTC
-	-	TRBV7-2	TRBJ2-7	CASSPARGTYEQYF	TGTGCCAGCAGCCCCGCACGGGGGACGTACGAGCAGTACTTC
-	few	TRBV6-1	TRBJ2-6	CASQESSGANVLTF	TGTGCCAGCCAGGAGAGCTCTGGGGCCAACGTCCTGACTTTC
-	many	TRBV5-1	TRBJ1-4	CASSLLGRTINEKLFF	TGCGCCAGCAGCTTGCTTGGACGCACCATAAATGAAAAACTGTTTTTT
-	many	TRBV6-1	TRBJ2-5	CASRRGGTEETQYF	TGTGCCAGCAGGAGAGGCGGGACGGAAGAGACCCAGTACTTC
-	many	TRBV7-3	TRBJ2-2	CASSSTSQGTGELFF	TGTGCCAGCAGCTCCACTTCGCAAGGGACCGGGGAGCTGTTTTTT
-	few	TRBV28	TRBJ2-5	CASSSEGGYQETQYF	TGTGCCAGCAGTTCCGAGGGGGGGTACCAAGAGACCCAGTACTTC
-	once	TRBV5-1	TRBJ2-7	CASSLAGVGEQYF	TGCGCCAGCAGCTTGGCGGGAGTGGGCGAGCAGTACTTC
-	many	TRBV7-6	TRBJ2-6	CASSYGSRAGSGANVLTF	TGTGCCAGCAGCTATGGATCGCGAGCCGGTTCTGGGGCCAACGTCCTGACTTTC
-	few	TRBV20-1	TRBJ1-3	CSARNTGASSGNTIYF	TGCAGTGCTAGAAACACTGGAGCAAGCTCTGGAAACACCATATATTTT
-	-	TRBV6-1	TRBJ2-1	CASSEPRIGWDAYNEQFF	TGTGCCAGCAGTGAACCGCGGATTGGTTGGGACGCCTACAATGAGCAGTTCTTC
-	many	TRBV20-1	TRBJ2-1	CSDGYNEQFF	TGCAGTGACGGGTACAATGAGCAGTTCTTC
-	-	TRBV4-3	TRBJ1-6	CASSQDLVSSSPLHF	TGCGCCAGCAGCCAAGATCTGGTATCTAGTTCACCCCTCCACTTT
TRBD1	-	TRBV19	TRBJ2-7	CASSISVGTGGCEQYF	TGTGCCAGCAGTATATCAGTCGGGACAGGGGGGTGCGAGCAGTACTTC
-	medium-sized	TRBV28	TRBJ2-1	CASSLDQSMVGEQFF	TGTGCCAGCAGTCTCGACCAATCCATGGTGGGGGAGCAGTTCTTC
TRBD1	few	TRBV6-1	TRBJ2-5	CASSEWGQALWGQETQYF	TGTGCCAGCAGTGAATGGGGACAGGCGCTTTGGGGGCAAGAGACCCAGTACTTC
TRBD2	-	TRBV6-1	TRBJ2-7	CASGGGISYEQYF	TGTGCCAGCGGCGGGGGAATCTCCTACGAGCAGTACTTC